This T cell receptor (beta chain) was recorded in a study of cytomegalovirus exposure and HLA in healthy donors. Regarding the study as a whole: Cytomegalovirus-associated status was assigned to approximately 160 TCR beta chains. Sequence variants that were highly shared formed a cluster that was likely a sequencing artifact. The classifier was said to identify cytomegalovirus status with high specificity and sensitivity.

The CDR3 is made up of 14 amino acids. Germline V gives CDR1 MNHEY, CDR2 SVGAGI. V was pared by 5 bases and J by 2 bases, with 12 bases between. Primers for the PCR totalled 60 Vbeta and 13 Jbeta. Clones were sequenced by immunoSEQ multiplex PCR, and TCRdb holds only the in-frame ones, with some missing. The table records under 150,000 clones, 81% of them present only once. Concerning this clone: The antigen is undetermined.

Sequenced: PBMCs. The TCR comes from a man aged 18 to 29 in good health and CMV-seronegative. V is TRBV6-5 and J is TRBJ1-1; no clear D. CDR3: CASSRNNPNTEAFF. The CDR3 bases are TGTGCCAGCAGTCGAAACAATCCAAACACTGAAGCTTTCTTT.